This T cell receptor (beta chain) was sequenced for a study of T cells expressing NK-cell markers. As concerns this clonotype: Its antigen is as yet unknown.

Notes on the study in general: About six donors showed dominant NKG2C+ clonotypes comprising about 1.0-7.5% of their CD8+ T cells.

It was by 5'RACE template switching with UMIs that TCR beta cDNA was made. TCRdb re-called the 5' RACE reads and catalogs CDR3 proteins one per entry, DNA excluded. In total, the table holds roughly 430,000 distinct CDR3 sequences. The CDR3 is made up of 20 amino acids. The TCR sequence derives from a woman between 18 and 70 years old in good health. Sequenced material: blood T cells: a sorted CD56 or NKG2C T cell subset, CD4+ or CD8+ T cells, or bulk PBMC T cells (not recorded which). The V gene is TRBV12-3 or TRBV12-4, the J gene TRBJ2-1; the D gene TCRdb calls, TRBD2, cannot be checked with no DNA. The CDR3 reads CASSLFSGSFGKSSYNEQFF.